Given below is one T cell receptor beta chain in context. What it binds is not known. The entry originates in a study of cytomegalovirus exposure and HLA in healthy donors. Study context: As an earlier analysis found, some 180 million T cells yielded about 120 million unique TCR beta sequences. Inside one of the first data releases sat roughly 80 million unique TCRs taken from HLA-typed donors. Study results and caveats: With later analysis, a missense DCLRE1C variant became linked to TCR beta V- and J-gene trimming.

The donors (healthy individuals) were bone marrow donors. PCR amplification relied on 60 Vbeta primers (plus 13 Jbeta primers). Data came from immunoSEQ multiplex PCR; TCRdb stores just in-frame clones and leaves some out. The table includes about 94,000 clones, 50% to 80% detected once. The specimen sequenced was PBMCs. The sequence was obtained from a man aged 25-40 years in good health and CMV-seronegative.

The CDR3 coding sequence is TGTGCCAGCTCACCACAGGGACAGGGGGCAGGAGAAAAACTGTTTTTT. Its protein product is CASSPQGQGAGEKLFF. This chain connects TRBV18 to TRBJ1-4; 12 nucleotides match TRBD1. Germline V gene lookup returns CDR1 KGHSH and CDR2 LQKENI. Trimming took 1 base from V and 8 from J; bases not matched to a gene: 5. The CDR3 consists of 16 residues. The entire variable domain, with the rest obtained from reference TRBV18 and TRBJ1-4, is as follows: NAGVMQNPRHLVRRRGQEARLRCSPMKGHSHVYWYRQLPEEGLKFMVYLQKENIIDESGMPKERFSAEFPKEGPSILRIQQVVRGDSAAYFCASSPQGQGAGEKLFFGSGTQLSVL.